This is a list of T cell receptor beta chains from one sample in a study of siplizumab effects on memory and regulatory T cells. The repertoire was sequenced with immunoSEQ multiplex PCR; TCRdb's copy has only in-frame clones and lacks some. The profile shows under 110,000 clones, about nine tenths of them singletons. The sequencing input was non-Treg CD4+ T cells sorted from blood. The source of these receptors is a human donor in good health. Each CDR3 is given without its conserved first and last residue. The order of the fields is J gene, V gene, CDR3 protein.

>TRBJ2-3|TRBV13
ASSFNMGTDTQY
>TRBJ2-2|TRBV19
ASSIVGRGGELF
>TRBJ1-4|TRBV30
ACSGLGHEKLF
>TRBJ2-3|TRBV19
ASRGVATTDTQY
>TRBJ1-5|TRBV4-1
ASSQLSGTGTQPQH
>TRBJ2-7|TRBV5-1
ASSEVGQSPYEQY
>TRBJ2-7|TRBV14
ASSQDLGQETYEQY
>TRBJ1-1|TRBV10-3
AISPDKNTEAF
>TRBJ2-3|TRBV7-2
ASSLAGGPPDTQY
>TRBJ2-7|TRBV18
ASSRTQGLAGTNYEQY
>TRBJ1-1|TRBV6-1
ASSEHWGEAF
>TRBJ1-3|TRBV28
ASTSLQGSGNTIY
>TRBJ2-7|TRBV6-5
ASRDTTYEQY
>TRBJ2-1|TRBV6-1
ASIPWREVSNEQF
>TRBJ2-5|TRBV5-1
ASSLGLGESPGN
>TRBJ1-3|TRBV7-3
ASSRGSGNTIY
>TRBJ1-2|TRBV27
ASSPGSPYGYT
>TRBJ2-1|TRBV10-3
AIGRVSNEQF
>TRBJ1-2|TRBV10-3
AISVQGAYYGYT
>TRBJ2-7|TRBV6-1
ASSGHMHYEQY
>TRBJ2-5|TRBV5-4
ASSFQDQETQY
>TRBJ2-2|TRBV19
ATSLVWAGELF
>TRBJ2-7|TRBV19
ASSIGSNGRPRDEQY
>TRBJ1-2|TRBV12-5
ASGLVLEGGYT
>TRBJ2-1|TRBV6-5
ASSDSSASYNEQF
>TRBJ2-7|TRBV30
AWSAARTSFSSSYEQY